Sequencing of this T cell receptor (beta chain) was carried out in a study of CD8 T cells in ankylosing spondylitis. Regarding the study as a whole: Matched synovial fluid from ankylosing spondylitis patients was reported to be enriched for disease-linked clones. A motif of roughly eight highly homologous TCR beta variants was seen as apparently characteristic of ankylosing spondylitis blood.

In germline, CDR1 is DFQATT, CDR2 SNEGSKA (reference sequence). Germline trimming cut 6 bases from V and 5 bases from J; bases unmatched to any gene: 5. This CDR3 contains 13 residues. This clonotype was seen a few times. Antigen specificity is unknown. TCRdb re-called the 5' RACE reads through MiXCR, storing one row per CDR3 protein. Here the sample spans around 480,000 distinct CDR3 sequences, 17% being singletons. The chain employs TRBV20-1 and TRBJ2-3; TRBD1 matches 10 bases. The sequenced material came from blood, either unsorted or a sorted T cell fraction (not recorded which). This TCR was recovered from a male donor with ankylosing spondylitis. CDR3 region: CSARDRGKDTQYF. CDR3 in DNA: TGCAGTGCCAGGGACAGGGGTAAAGATACGCAGTATTTT.